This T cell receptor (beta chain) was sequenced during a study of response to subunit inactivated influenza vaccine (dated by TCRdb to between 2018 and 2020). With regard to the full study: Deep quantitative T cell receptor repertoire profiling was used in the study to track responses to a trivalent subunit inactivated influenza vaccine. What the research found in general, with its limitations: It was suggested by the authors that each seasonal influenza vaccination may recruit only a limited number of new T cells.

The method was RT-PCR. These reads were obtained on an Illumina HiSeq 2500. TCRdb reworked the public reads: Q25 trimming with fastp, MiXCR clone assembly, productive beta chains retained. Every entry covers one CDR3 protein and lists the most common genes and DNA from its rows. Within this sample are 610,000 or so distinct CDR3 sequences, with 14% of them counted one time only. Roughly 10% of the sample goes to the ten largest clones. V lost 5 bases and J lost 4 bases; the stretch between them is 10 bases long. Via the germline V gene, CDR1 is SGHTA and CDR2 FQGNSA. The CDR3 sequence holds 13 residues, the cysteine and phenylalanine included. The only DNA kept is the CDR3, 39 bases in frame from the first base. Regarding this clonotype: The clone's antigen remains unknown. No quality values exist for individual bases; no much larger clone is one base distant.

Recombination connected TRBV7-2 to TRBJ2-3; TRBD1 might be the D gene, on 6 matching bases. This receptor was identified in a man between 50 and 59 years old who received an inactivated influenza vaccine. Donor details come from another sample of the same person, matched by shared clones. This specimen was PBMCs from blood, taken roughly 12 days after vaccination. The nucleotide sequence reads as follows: TGTGCCAGCAGCGTGGCAGGGGCAGATACGCAGTATTTT. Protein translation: CASSVAGADTQYF. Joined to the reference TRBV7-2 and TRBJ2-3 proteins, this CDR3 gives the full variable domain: GAGVSQSPSNKVTEKGKDVELRCDPISGHTALYWYRQSLGQGLEFLIYFQGNSAPDKSGLPSDRFSAERTGGSVSTLTIQRTQQEDSAVYLCASSVAGADTQYFGPGTRLTVL.